This passage covers 22 T cell receptor beta chains from one sample sequenced in a study of T cells expressing NK-cell markers. Using the 5' RACE reads, TCRdb records one entry per CDR3 protein without DNA. Its table records hundreds of thousands of distinct CDR3 sequences. The source material was blood T cells: a sorted CD56 or NKG2C T cell subset, CD4+ or CD8+ T cells, or bulk PBMC T cells (not recorded which). Source of these receptors: a woman aged 18-70 years in good health.

V gene TRBV28 combines with J gene TRBJ2-3; the TCRdb D gene call, TRBD1, has no DNA to confirm it. The length of the CDR3 is 16 residues. The germline V gene has CDR1 MDHEN and CDR2 SYDVKM. CDR3 amino acids: CASCHGDSIYRDTQYF.

J is TRBJ2-3 and V is TRBV11-2; the TRBD2 assignment by TCRdb is unverifiable without DNA. The CDR3 loop spans 16 amino acids. Per germline, CDR1 SGHAT and CDR2 FQNNGV. The CDR3 is CASSLDLKRRADTQYF.

V and J are TRBV27 and TRBJ2-3; the TCRdb call, TRBD2, lacks DNA for checking. Looked up from germline, CDR1 is MNHEY and CDR2 is SMNVEV (reference sequence). The CDR3 sequence is 15 residues long. CDR3 amino acids: CASSLSPSGRDTQYF.

The chain uses TRBV20-1 and TRBJ1-2; the D gene TCRdb calls, TRBD1, cannot be checked with no DNA. The germline CDR1 and CDR2 sequences are DFQATT and SNEGSKA (reference sequence). The CDR3 totals 14 residues. This CDR3 reads CSARAGQGAAGYTF.

This clonotype is classed as medium-sized by frequency. The J gene is TRBJ1-2, the V gene TRBV12-3 or TRBV12-4. This CDR3 has 13 residues. CDR3 loop: CASTKTDNYGYTF.

The chain combines TRBV12-3 or TRBV12-4 with TRBJ1-2; lacking DNA, the TRBD1 call made by TCRdb goes unchecked. The CDR3 has 13 amino acids. CDR3 loop: CASSPQGVDGYTF.

V usage is TRBV7-2 and J usage is TRBJ2-6; the TCRdb D gene call, TRBD1, has no DNA to confirm it. This CDR3 comprises 16 residues. In germline, CDR1 is SGHTA, CDR2 FQGNSA. CDR3 sequence reads: CASSLVDRGGANVLTF.

This chain links TRBV5-1 with TRBJ1-2; TCRdb's D call, TRBD1, is unchecked because there is no DNA. The CDR3 has 16 residues. From germline, CDR1 is SGHRS and CDR2 YFSETQ. The chain's CDR3 is CASSPNGQGVIYGYTF.

The chain employs TRBV12-5 and TRBJ2-3; without DNA, the TCRdb call of TRBD2 cannot be checked. This CDR3 spans 19 amino acids. The V gene's germline CDR1 is LGHNT and CDR2 FRNRAP. CDR3 loop: CASGPGLAGTQRRTDTQYF.

The chain joins TRBV12-3 or TRBV12-4 to TRBJ2-5; the TCRdb call, TRBD1, lacks DNA for checking. The CDR3 consists of 15 residues. The CDR3 sequence is CASSLLRPPGETQYF.

This chain uses TRBV3-1 with TRBJ2-2; TCRdb lists TRBD2, though no DNA is available to test this call. The CDR3 runs 16 residues. Germline V gene sequence: CDR1 LGHDT, CDR2 YNNKEL (reference sequence). The CDR3 here is CASSQGLSGHTGELFF.

The chain combines TRBV20-1 with TRBJ1-4; TCRdb reports TRBD1, a call that lacks DNA to check it against. This CDR3 is built from 13 residues. Germline loops: CDR1 DFQATT, CDR2 SNEGSKA (reference sequence). This CDR3 reads CSARRGGNEKLFF.

V usage is TRBV28 and J usage is TRBJ1-5; TCRdb proposes TRBD1, but this gene call is untestable without DNA. The CDR3 covers 15 residues. CDR1 is MDHEN, CDR2 SYDVKM, per germline. The CDR3: CASRQGTGEGQPQHF.

The V call is TRBV25-1, the J call TRBJ1-2; the TCRdb D gene call, TRBD1, has no DNA to confirm it. The CDR3 has 14 amino acids. Germline loops: CDR1 MGHDK, CDR2 SYGVNS. The CDR3 region is CASSRTGGGYGYTF.

This chain joins TRBV20-1 and TRBJ1-5. The germline V gene encodes CDR1 DFQATT and CDR2 SNEGSKA (reference sequence). CDR3 length: 14 residues. CDR3 residues: CSARESLIHQPQHF.

The chain is built from TRBV7-8 and TRBJ1-5. The CDR3 is made up of 13 amino acids. CDR1 SGHVS and CDR2 FQNEAQ come from the germline V gene. The CDR3 protein is CASSTDSNQPQHF.

The rearrangement joins TRBV7-6 to TRBJ2-5; with no DNA, the TCRdb D assignment of TRBD1 cannot be verified. The CDR3 consists of 15 residues. CDR1 and CDR2 (germline): SGHVS, FNYEAQ. CDR3 amino acids: CASSQGGGVAETQYF.

This rearrangement joins TRBV12-3 or TRBV12-4 to TRBJ2-3; TCRdb's D call of TRBD1 is untestable without DNA. The CDR3 covers 15 residues. The CDR3 sequence is CASILQGGRTDTQYF.

The chain uses TRBV9 and TRBJ1-5; TCRdb's assignment of TRBD1 cannot be checked, as there is no DNA. There are 15 residues in the CDR3. CDR1 is SGDLS, CDR2 YYNGEE, per germline. Here the CDR3 reads CASSGTDRGDQPQHF. Based on the CDR3 plus reference TRBV9 and TRBJ1-5, the full variable domain is DSGVTQTPKHLITATGQRVTLRCSPRSGDLSVYWYQQSLDQGLQFLIQYYNGEERAKGNILERFSAQQFPDLHSELNLSSLELGDSALYFCASSGTDRGDQPQHFGDGTRLSIL.

The genes are TRBV7-2 and TRBJ2-2; TCRdb lists TRBD2, though no DNA is available to test this call. This CDR3 region has 15 residues. CDR1 and CDR2 (germline): SGHTA, FQGNSA. CDR3 region: CASSFGRATTGELFF. Looking up the rest from reference TRBV7-2 and TRBJ2-2 gives the full variable domain: GAGVSQSPSNKVTEKGKDVELRCDPISGHTALYWYRQSLGQGLEFLIYFQGNSAPDKSGLPSDRFSAERTGGSVSTLTIQRTQQEDSAVYLCASSFGRATTGELFFGEGSRLTVL.

The V gene is TRBV2, the J gene TRBJ2-7; TCRdb reports TRBD2, a call that lacks DNA to check it against. The CDR3 totals 14 residues. The germline V gene encodes CDR1 SNHLY and CDR2 FYNNEI. CDR3 in amino acids: CASSREGGPPEQYF.

This chain links TRBV25-1 with TRBJ2-3; TCRdb names TRBD1, which stays unverified in the absence of DNA. The germline CDR1 and CDR2 sequences are MGHDK and SYGVNS. The CDR3 extends over 15 amino acids. The CDR3 reads CASSERGRVTDTQYF.